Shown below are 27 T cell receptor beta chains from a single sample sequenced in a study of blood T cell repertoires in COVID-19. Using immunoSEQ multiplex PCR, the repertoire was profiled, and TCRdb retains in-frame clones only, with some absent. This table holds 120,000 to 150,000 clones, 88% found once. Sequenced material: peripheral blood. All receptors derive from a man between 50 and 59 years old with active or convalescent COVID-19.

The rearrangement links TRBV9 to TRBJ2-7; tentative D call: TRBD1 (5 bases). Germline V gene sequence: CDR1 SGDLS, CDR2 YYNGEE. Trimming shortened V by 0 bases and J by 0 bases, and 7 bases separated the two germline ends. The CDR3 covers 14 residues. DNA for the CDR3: TGTGCCAGCAGCGTAGGACAGAGCTCCTACGAGCAGTACTTC. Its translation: CASSVGQSSYEQYF.

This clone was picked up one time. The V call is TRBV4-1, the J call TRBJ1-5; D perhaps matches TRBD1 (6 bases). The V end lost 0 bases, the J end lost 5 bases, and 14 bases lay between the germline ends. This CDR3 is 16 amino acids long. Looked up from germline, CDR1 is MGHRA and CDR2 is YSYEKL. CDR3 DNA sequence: TGCGCCAGCAGCCAAGAAGCGGGGGCGCAGGATCAGCCCCAGCATTTT. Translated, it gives CASSQEAGAQDQPQHF.

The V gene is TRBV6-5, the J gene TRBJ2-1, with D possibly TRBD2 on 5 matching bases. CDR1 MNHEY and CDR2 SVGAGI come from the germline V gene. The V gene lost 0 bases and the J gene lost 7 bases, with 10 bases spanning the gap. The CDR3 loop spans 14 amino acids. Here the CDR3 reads CASSYSYRGNEQFF. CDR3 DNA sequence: TGTGCCAGCAGTTACTCGTATCGAGGGAATGAGCAGTTCTTC.

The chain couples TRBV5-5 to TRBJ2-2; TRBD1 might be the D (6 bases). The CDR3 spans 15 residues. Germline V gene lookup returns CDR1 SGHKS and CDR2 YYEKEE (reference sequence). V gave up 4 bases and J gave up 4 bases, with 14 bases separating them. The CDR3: CASSSRGDITGELFF. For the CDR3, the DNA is TGTGCCAGCAGCAGCCGAGGGGACATCACCGGGGAGCTGTTTTTT.

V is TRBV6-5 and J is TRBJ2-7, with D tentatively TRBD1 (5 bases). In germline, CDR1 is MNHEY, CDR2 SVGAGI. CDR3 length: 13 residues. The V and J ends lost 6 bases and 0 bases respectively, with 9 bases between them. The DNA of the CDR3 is TGTGCCAGCAGACAGGCAAGCTCCTACGAGCAGTACTTC. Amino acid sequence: CASRQASSYEQYF.

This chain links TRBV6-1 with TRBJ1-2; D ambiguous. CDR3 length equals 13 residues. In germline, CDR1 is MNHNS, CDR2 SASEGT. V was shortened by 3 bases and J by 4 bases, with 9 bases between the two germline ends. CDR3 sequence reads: CASSDPGLYGYTF. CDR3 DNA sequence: TGTGCCAGCAGTGACCCCGGACTCTATGGCTACACCTTC.

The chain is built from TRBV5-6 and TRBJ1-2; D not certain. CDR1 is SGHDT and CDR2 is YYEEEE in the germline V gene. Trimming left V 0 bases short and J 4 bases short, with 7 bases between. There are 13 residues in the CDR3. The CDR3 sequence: CASSLGGGYGYTF. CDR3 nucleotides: TGTGCCAGCAGCTTGGGGGGAGGCTATGGCTACACCTTC. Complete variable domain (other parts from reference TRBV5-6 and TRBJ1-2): DAGVTQSPTHLIKTRGQQVTLRCSPKSGHDTVSWYQQALGQGPQFIFQYYEEEERQRGNFPDRFSGHQFPNYSSELNVNALLLGDSALYLCASSLGGGYGYTFGSGTRLTVV.

As DNA, the CDR3 is TGTGCCAGCAGCTTAGGGTCGGGAGCGCGCACAGATACGCAGTATTTT. Protein product: CASSLGSGARTDTQYF. V is TRBV7-3 and J is TRBJ2-3, with D possibly TRBD2 on 6 matching bases. From germline, CDR1 is SGHTA and CDR2 FQGTGA. This CDR3 region has 16 residues. V was trimmed by 2 bases and J by 1 base, leaving 13 bases between them.

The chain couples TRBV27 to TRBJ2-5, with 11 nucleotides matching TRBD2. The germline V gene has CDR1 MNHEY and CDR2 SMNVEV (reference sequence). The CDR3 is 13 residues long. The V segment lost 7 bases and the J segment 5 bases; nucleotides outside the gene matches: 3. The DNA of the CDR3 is TGTGCCAGCAAACTAGCGGGAGTGGAGACCCAGTACTTC. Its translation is CASKLAGVETQYF.

CDR3 sequence: CASSPPGRAGNTIYF. The CDR3 nucleotides are TGTGCCAGCTCACCACCCGGCAGGGCTGGAAACACCATATATTTT. This chain connects TRBV18 to TRBJ1-3; D is possibly TRBD1 (5 bases). CDR1 and CDR2 (germline): KGHSH, LQKENI. The CDR3 has 15 residues. V lost 0 bases to trimming and J lost 2 bases, with 8 bases between them.

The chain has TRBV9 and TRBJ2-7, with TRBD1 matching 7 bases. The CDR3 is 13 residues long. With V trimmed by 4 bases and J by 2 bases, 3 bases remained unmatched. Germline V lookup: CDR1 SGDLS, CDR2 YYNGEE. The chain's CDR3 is CASSRDSTYEQYF. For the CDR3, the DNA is TGTGCCAGCAGCCGGGACAGTACCTACGAGCAGTACTTC. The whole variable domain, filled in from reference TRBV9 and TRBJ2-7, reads DSGVTQTPKHLITATGQRVTLRCSPRSGDLSVYWYQQSLDQGLQFLIQYYNGEERAKGNILERFSAQQFPDLHSELNLSSLELGDSALYFCASSRDSTYEQYFGPGTRLTVT.

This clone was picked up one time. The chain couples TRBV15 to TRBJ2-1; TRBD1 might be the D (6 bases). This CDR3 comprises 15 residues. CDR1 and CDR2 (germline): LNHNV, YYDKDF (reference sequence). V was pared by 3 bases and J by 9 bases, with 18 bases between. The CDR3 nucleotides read TGTGCCACCAGCAGCGGGGAGTACAGGGTTGCTGAGCAGTTCTTC. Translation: CATSSGEYRVAEQFF.

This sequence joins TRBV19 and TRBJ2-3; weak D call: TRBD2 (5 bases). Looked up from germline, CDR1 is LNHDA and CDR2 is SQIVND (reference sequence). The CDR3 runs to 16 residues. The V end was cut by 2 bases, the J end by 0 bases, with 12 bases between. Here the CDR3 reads CASSIRSGSSTDTQYF. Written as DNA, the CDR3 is TGTGCCAGTAGTATACGGAGCGGCTCTAGCACAGATACGCAGTATTTT.

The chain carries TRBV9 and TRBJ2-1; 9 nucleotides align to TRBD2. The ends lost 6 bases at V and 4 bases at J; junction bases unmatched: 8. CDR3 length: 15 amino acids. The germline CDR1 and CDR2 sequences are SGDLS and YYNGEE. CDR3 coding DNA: TGTGCCAGCACCGCGGGGGGGGCTGCTTACAATGAGCAGTTCTTC. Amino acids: CASTAGGAAYNEQFF.

CDR3 residues: CASSHGTSGRIDTQYF. CDR3 sequence (DNA): TGTGCCAGCAGCCACGGGACTAGCGGGAGGATAGATACGCAGTATTTT. The gene calls are TRBV5-4 and TRBJ2-3, with 15 bases matching TRBD2. Germline V gene data show CDR1 as SGHNT and CDR2 as YYREEE (reference sequence). This CDR3 contains 16 residues. Trimming at V came to 4 bases and at J to 5 bases, leaving 5 bases not matched to a gene.

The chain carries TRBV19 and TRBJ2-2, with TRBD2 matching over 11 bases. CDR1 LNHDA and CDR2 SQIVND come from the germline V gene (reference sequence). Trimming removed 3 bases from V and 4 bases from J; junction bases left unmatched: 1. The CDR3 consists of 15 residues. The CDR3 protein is CASSIGTSGTGELFF. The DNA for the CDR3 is TGTGCCAGTAGTATCGGGACTAGCGGCACCGGGGAGCTGTTTTTT.

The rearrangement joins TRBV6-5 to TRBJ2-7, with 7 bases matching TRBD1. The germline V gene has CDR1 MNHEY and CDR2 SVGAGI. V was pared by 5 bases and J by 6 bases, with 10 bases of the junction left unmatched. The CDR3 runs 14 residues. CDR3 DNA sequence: TGTGCCAGCAGTATTCACAGGGGTAACAGCGAGCAGTACTTC. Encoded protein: CASSIHRGNSEQYF.

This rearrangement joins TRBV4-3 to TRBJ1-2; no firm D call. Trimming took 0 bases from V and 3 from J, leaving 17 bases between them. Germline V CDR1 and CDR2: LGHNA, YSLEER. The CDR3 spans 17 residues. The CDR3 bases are TGCGCCAGCAGCCAAGACCGAGTGTTACAGCCAGACTATGGCTACACCTTC. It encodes CASSQDRVLQPDYGYTF.

CDR3 bases: TGTGCCAGCAGCGGGGGATCGGGGGCCTATAATTCACCCCTCCACTTT. As protein: CASSGGSGAYNSPLHF. The chain recombines TRBV9 with TRBJ1-6; maybe TRBD1 (5 bases). The length of the CDR3 is 16 residues. The ends were cut back, 3 bases at V and 2 bases at J, with 12 bases in the middle. Germline V gene sequence: CDR1 SGDLS, CDR2 YYNGEE.

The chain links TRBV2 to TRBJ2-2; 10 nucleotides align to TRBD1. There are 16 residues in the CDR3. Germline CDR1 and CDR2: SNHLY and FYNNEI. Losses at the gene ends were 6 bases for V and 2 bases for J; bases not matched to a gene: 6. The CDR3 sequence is CASSSGQGYNTGELFF. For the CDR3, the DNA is TGTGCCAGCAGCTCGGGACAGGGGTATAACACCGGGGAGCTGTTTTTT.

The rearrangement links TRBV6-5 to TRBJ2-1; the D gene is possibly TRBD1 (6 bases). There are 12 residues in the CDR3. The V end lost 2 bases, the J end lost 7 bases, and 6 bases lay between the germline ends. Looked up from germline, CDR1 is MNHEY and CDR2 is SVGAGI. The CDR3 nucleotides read TGTGCCAGCAGTTACCAGGGGAATGAGCAGTTCTTC. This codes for CASSYQGNEQFF.

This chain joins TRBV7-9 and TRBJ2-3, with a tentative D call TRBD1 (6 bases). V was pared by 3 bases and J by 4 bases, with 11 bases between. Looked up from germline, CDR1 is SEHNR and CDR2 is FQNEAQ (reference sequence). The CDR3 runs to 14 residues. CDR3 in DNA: TGTGCCAGCAGCTTCAGGGGAGCGGCAGATACGCAGTATTTT. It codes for CASSFRGAADTQYF.

The CDR3 sequence is CASTRLAEAYEQYF. The CDR3 DNA sequence: TGTGCCAGCACCCGACTAGCGGAGGCCTACGAGCAGTACTTC. The V call is TRBV28, the J call TRBJ2-7; the match to TRBD2 covers 9 bases. This CDR3 spans 14 amino acids. V was pared by 7 bases and J by 2 bases, with 6 bases of the junction left unmatched. CDR1 is MDHEN and CDR2 is SYDVKM in the germline V gene. The full variable domain, with the rest looked up from reference TRBV28 and TRBJ2-7, is DVKVTQSSRYLVKRTGEKVFLECVQDMDHENMFWYRQDPGLGLRLIYFSYDVKMKEKGDIPEGYSVSREKKERFSLILESASTNQTSMYLCASTRLAEAYEQYFGPGTRLTVT.

The DNA of the CDR3 is TGCGCCAGCAGCTTGCTGACTAACCACAATGAGCAGTTCTTC. It translates to CASSLLTNHNEQFF. This chain connects TRBV5-1 to TRBJ2-1, with D possibly being TRBD2 (5 bases). V was cut by 1 base and J by 5 bases, with 10 bases left in between. Germline V gene data show CDR1 as SGHRS and CDR2 as YFSETQ. CDR3 length: 14 residues.

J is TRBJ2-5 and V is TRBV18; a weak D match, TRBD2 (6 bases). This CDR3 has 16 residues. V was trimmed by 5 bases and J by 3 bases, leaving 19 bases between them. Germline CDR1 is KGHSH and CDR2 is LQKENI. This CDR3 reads CASSTFDGTPKETQYF. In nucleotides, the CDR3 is TGTGCCAGCTCAACTTTCGACGGGACTCCAAAAGAGACCCAGTACTTC.

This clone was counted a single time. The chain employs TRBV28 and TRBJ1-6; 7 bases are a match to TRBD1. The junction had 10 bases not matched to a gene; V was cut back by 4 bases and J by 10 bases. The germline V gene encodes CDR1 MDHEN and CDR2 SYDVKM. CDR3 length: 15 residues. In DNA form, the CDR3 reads TGTGCCAGCAGTTCCGGACAGGCTCAGAACTCACCCCTCCACTTT. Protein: CASSSGQAQNSPLHF.

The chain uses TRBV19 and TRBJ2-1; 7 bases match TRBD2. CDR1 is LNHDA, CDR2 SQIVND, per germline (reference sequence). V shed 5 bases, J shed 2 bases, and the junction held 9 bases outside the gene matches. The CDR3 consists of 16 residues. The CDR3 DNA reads TGTGCCAGTAGTTCCATTAGCGGGCAGGCCTACAATGAGCAGTTCTTC. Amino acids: CASSSISGQAYNEQFF.